These 21 T cell receptor beta chains came from one sample sequenced in a study of neoadjuvant anti-PD-1 for oral cavity cancer. Assay: immunoSEQ multiplex PCR; the TCRdb copy retains only in-frame clones and omits some. The sample holds tens of thousands of clones, 25% to 35% seen once. The sample's time point: after neoadjuvant nivolumab, at surgical resection. The source was tumor tissue, collected after nivolumab (anti-PD-1) treatment. Receptors were obtained from a person between 40 and 85 years old with oral cavity squamous cell carcinoma.

This clone was seen a few times. The chain uses TRBV10-3 and TRBJ1-3, with unresolved D. There are 16 residues in the CDR3. In germline, CDR1 is ENHRY, CDR2 SYGVKD. V dropped 0 bases and J dropped 0 bases, with 9 bases sitting between them. CDR3: CAISESAGLSGNTIYF. CDR3 nucleotides: TGTGCCATCAGTGAGTCTGCAGGCCTCTCTGGAAACACCATATATTTT.

This clone counts as medium-sized. J is TRBJ2-7 and V is TRBV7-9; a weak D match, TRBD1 (6 bases). Trimming took 5 bases from V and 2 from J, leaving 19 bases between them. This CDR3 comprises 16 residues. Germline CDR1 reads SEHNR; CDR2 reads FQNEAQ (reference sequence). The chain's CDR3 is CASSTMTGWGTYEQYF. CDR3 DNA sequence: TGTGCCAGCAGCACAATGACAGGCTGGGGAACCTACGAGCAGTACTTC.

The V and J genes are TRBV2 and TRBJ2-1, with D possibly TRBD1 on 6 matching bases. V lost 7 bases and J 4 bases, leaving 11 bases between the germline ends. This CDR3 has 13 amino acids. The germline gives CDR1 SNHLY, CDR2 FYNNEI. CDR3 nucleotide sequence: TGTGCCAGCAAAACCGACAGGTACAATGAGCAGTTCTTC. This codes for CASKTDRYNEQFF.

This clone was seen a handful of times. V gene TRBV5-4 combines with J gene TRBJ2-3, with a weak D call TRBD1 (5 bases). This CDR3 is built from 15 residues. Germline CDR1 is SGHNT and CDR2 is YYREEE (reference sequence). V was pared by 1 base and J by 2 bases, with 11 bases between. Written as DNA, the CDR3 is TGTGCCAGCAGCTTGATTTCCAGGGCCACAGATACGCAGTATTTT. It specifies CASSLISRATDTQYF.

This clone has more than one count but fewer than ten. CDR3 DNA sequence: TGTGCCAGCAGCTTGCCCCAGCAGAATGAGCAGTTCTTC. Translation gives CASSLPQQNEQFF. The V gene is TRBV5-8, the J gene TRBJ2-1, with unresolved D. This CDR3 has 13 amino acids. From germline, CDR1 is SGHTS and CDR2 YDEGEE. V lost 1 base, J lost 7 bases, and 9 bases lay in between.

This clone was counted many times. The chain has TRBV18 and TRBJ1-1; 9 bases line up with TRBD1. J was trimmed by 1 base and V by 6 bases; bases with no gene match: 3. Germline values: CDR1 KGHSH, CDR2 LQKENI. The CDR3 is 14 residues long. CDR3 bases: TGTGCCAGCTCGGCGGGACAGGGGAACACTGAAGCTTTCTTT. Translated, it gives CASSAGQGNTEAFF.

The CDR3 DNA is TGTGCCAGCAGCTTAATCGTCGGCGTCGGGCAAGAGACCCAGTACTTC. This translates into CASSLIVGVGQETQYF. V and J are TRBV5-8 and TRBJ2-5; no clear D gene. V lost 2 bases, J lost 2 bases, and 16 bases lay in between. This CDR3 region has 16 residues. Germline V gene sequence: CDR1 SGHTS, CDR2 YDEGEE.

The rearrangement joins TRBV7-8 to TRBJ1-1, with no clear D. V lost 0 bases and J lost 11, with 13 bases in between. CDR1 is SGHVS, CDR2 FQNEAQ, per germline. There are 13 residues in the CDR3. The CDR3 reads CASSLALLHGAFF. The CDR3 bases are TGTGCCAGCAGCTTAGCGTTGTTACACGGCGCTTTCTTT.

CDR3 bases: TGTGCCAGCAGTCTGACAGGCCCATTAATTAACTATGGCTACACCTTC. Translation gives CASSLTGPLINYGYTF. The rearrangement links TRBV27 to TRBJ1-2, with D possibly being TRBD1 (6 bases). This CDR3 has 16 residues. V was cut by 5 bases and J by 1 base, with 17 bases left in between. From germline, CDR1 is MNHEY and CDR2 SMNVEV (reference sequence).

This clone was seen more than once but under ten times. At one boundary the junction diverges from the germline segment, which might be a read error. The chain has TRBV30 and TRBJ2-1; D is perhaps TRBD1 (5 bases). The germline gives CDR1 GTSNPN, CDR2 SVGIG (reference sequence). This CDR3 has 15 residues. CDR3 protein: CAWGVEDGHYNEQFF. The CDR3 bases are TGTGCCTGGGGTGTCGAGGACGGACATTACAATGAGCAGTTCTTC.

J is TRBJ2-5 and V is TRBV7-6; D gene ambiguous. Germline assignment: CDR1 SGHVS and CDR2 FNYEAQ. This CDR3 has 12 amino acids. V was cut by 5 bases and J by 0 bases, with 4 bases left in between. CDR3 sequence (DNA): TGTGCCAGCAGCCCAGACCAAGAGACCCAGTACTTC. This codes for CASSPDQETQYF.

This clone was detected only a few times. One end of the junction is discordant with germline, which a read error may explain. The gene calls are TRBV19 and TRBJ2-3; D is unclear. The V gene's germline CDR1 is LNHDA and CDR2 SQIVND (reference sequence). The CDR3 loop spans 12 amino acids. Written as DNA, the CDR3 is TGTGCCAGTAGTTTAGACTTGAATACGCAGTATTTT. It encodes CASSLDLNTQYF.

This chain connects TRBV6-5 to TRBJ1-6; TRBD1 agrees at 7 bases. After removal of 0 bases from V and 10 bases from J, the junction contained 6 bases not matched to a gene. Germline CDR1 MNHEY, CDR2 SVGAGI. The CDR3 is made up of 15 amino acids. The CDR3: CASSYSRQGDSPLHF. The CDR3, as DNA: TGTGCCAGCAGTTACTCTAGACAGGGCGACTCACCCCTCCACTTT.

The chain has TRBV4-1 and TRBJ2-7; D might be TRBD1 or TRBD2, each matching 5 bases. Germline assignment: CDR1 MGHRA and CDR2 YSYEKL. Trimming removed 1 base at V and 5 bases at J, with 30 bases between. The CDR3 runs to 20 residues. The CDR3 bases are TGCGCCAGCAGCCAAGTTCGGGGCGGCGGGTTGGGGCTACCTTTCCACGAGCAGTACTTC. Its translation: CASSQVRGGGLGLPFHEQYF.

This chain connects TRBV10-2 to TRBJ1-2, with D hard to call. CDR1 is WSHSY, CDR2 SAAADI, per germline. Deletions cut 9 bases from V and 1 base from J, with 9 bases between. The CDR3 consists of 12 residues. The CDR3 DNA reads as TGCGCCAGTTCGGGATTTAACTATGGCTACACCTTC. This sequence encodes CASSGFNYGYTF.

The J gene is TRBJ1-5, the V gene TRBV11-2; D call uncertain. The CDR3 is made up of 16 amino acids. The ends were cut back, 0 bases at V and 6 bases at J, with 15 bases in the middle. The germline V gene encodes CDR1 SGHAT and CDR2 FQNNGV. CDR3 sequence reads: CASSLDWNQPIQPQHF. Written as DNA, the CDR3 is TGTGCCAGCAGCTTAGATTGGAACCAACCAATTCAGCCCCAGCATTTT.

This clone was counted only a few times. This sequence joins TRBV6-4 and TRBJ2-6; no clear D gene. The V gene's germline CDR1 is MRHNA and CDR2 SNTAGT. There are 14 residues in the CDR3. V was shortened by 4 bases and J by 2 bases, with 6 bases between the two germline ends. The CDR3 region is CASSGLPGANVLTF. DNA for the CDR3: TGTGCCAGCAGTGGACTGCCTGGGGCCAACGTCCTGACTTTC.

Relative to its sample, this clone is medium-sized. The chain recombines TRBV7-3 with TRBJ1-2; D call uncertain. Germline V CDR1 and CDR2: SGHTA, FQGTGA. The CDR3 extends over 15 amino acids. V was pared by 7 bases and J by 3 bases, with 18 bases between. The CDR3, as DNA: TGTGCCAGCACACCCGAGCCGACATTCGACTATGGCTACACCTTC. It translates to CASTPEPTFDYGYTF.

This clone has only one observation. CDR3 loop: CASSLSGAPGLTEAFF. As DNA, the CDR3 is TGTGCCAGCAGCTTATCAGGGGCCCCGGGGCTTACTGAAGCTTTCTTT. The chain couples TRBV11-2 to TRBJ1-1; D perhaps matches TRBD1 (6 bases). Germline V lookup: CDR1 SGHAT, CDR2 FQNNGV. Trimming shortened V by 2 bases and J by 5 bases, and 18 bases separated the two germline ends. This CDR3 contains 16 residues. The full variable domain, its missing parts supplied by reference TRBV11-2 and TRBJ1-1, is EAGVAQSPRYKIIEKRQSVAFWCNPISGHATLYWYQQILGQGPKLLIQFQNNGVVDDSQLPKDRFSAERLKGVDSTLKIQPAKLEDSAVYLCASSLSGAPGLTEAFFGQGTRLTVV.

The rearrangement uses TRBV7-9 and TRBJ2-2; no clear D gene. Trimming took 2 bases from V and 6 from J, leaving 4 bases between them. CDR1 and CDR2 (germline): SEHNR, FQNEAQ (reference sequence). The CDR3 loop spans 12 amino acids. CDR3 sequence reads: CASSLNSGELFF. In DNA form, the CDR3 reads TGTGCCAGCAGCTTAAATTCCGGGGAGCTGTTTTTT.

This chain links TRBV19 with TRBJ2-1; 9 nucleotides match TRBD2. The V segment lost 8 bases and the J segment 6 bases; nucleotides outside the gene matches: 17. This CDR3 has 17 amino acids. CDR1 and CDR2 (germline): LNHDA, SQIVND (reference sequence). The CDR3, as DNA: TGTGCCAGTGCCGGGTGGGCTAGCGGGACGTGGGGCAATGAGCAGTTCTTC. Its translation is CASAGWASGTWGNEQFF.